Shown below are 20 T cell receptor beta chains from a single sample sequenced in a study of breast tumors, draining lymph nodes, adjacent tissues. From the multiplex PCR reads, TCRdb called clonotypes with MiXCR, one entry per CDR3 protein. This repertoire shows about 230,000 distinct CDR3 sequences, about 30% found once; its top ten account for approximately 1.4%. The lymph nodes were axillary draining lymph nodes from breast cancer patients. Specimen: axillary lymph node tissue. The receptor set was obtained from a female donor with breast cancer. Some clones in this sample may be carry-over from other donors' samples.

This clonotype was detected ten times or more. V is TRBV5-1 and J is TRBJ2-1; 7 nucleotides align to TRBD1. There are 13 residues in the CDR3. Trimming removed 4 bases from V and 13 bases from J; junction bases left unmatched: 11. The germline V gene has CDR1 SGHRS and CDR2 YFSETQ. CDR3 bases: TGCGCCAGCAGCCCCCTAACCCGGGACAGCCAGTTCTTC. Translated, it gives CASSPLTRDSQFF.

This clonotype was seen many times. A much more abundant neighbour one base away suggests this may be a read error. This rearrangement joins TRBV7-2 to TRBJ2-5, with 9 nucleotides matching TRBD2. Per germline, CDR1 SGHTA and CDR2 FQGNSA. The CDR3 is made up of 15 amino acids. This chain's CDR3 is CASSKRGLAPETQHF. CDR3 DNA sequence: TGTGCCAGCAGCAAAAGGGGACTAGCTCCGGAGACCCAGCACTTC.

This clonotype was found many times. The V call is TRBV14, the J call TRBJ2-5; D unresolved. V was pared by 4 bases and J by 5 bases, with 23 bases between. This CDR3 comprises 17 residues. Germline V gene data show CDR1 as SGHDN and CDR2 as FVKESK. The CDR3 here is CASSRFVGTTLEETQYF. In nucleotides, the CDR3 is TGTGCCAGCAGCCGTTTTGTCGGCACAACTTTAGAGGAGACCCAGTACTTC.

This clonotype was counted many times. This sequence joins TRBV7-9 and TRBJ2-2; TRBD2 matches at 13 bases. CDR1 and CDR2 from the germline V gene are SEHNR and FQNEAQ (reference sequence). Losses at the gene ends were 5 bases for V and 4 bases for J; bases not matched to a gene: 16. This CDR3 spans 20 amino acids. CDR3 sequence: CASSPRLAGGIVRVTGELFF. The CDR3 nucleotides read TGTGCCAGCAGCCCGCGACTAGCGGGAGGTATAGTTCGGGTCACCGGGGAGCTGTTTTTT.

This rearrangement joins TRBV25-1 to TRBJ1-1, with a weak D call TRBD1 (5 bases). CDR1 is MGHDK and CDR2 is SYGVNS in the germline V gene. The CDR3 has 13 residues. The ends were cut back, 3 bases at V and 4 bases at J, with 9 bases in the middle. Here the CDR3 DNA reads TGTGCCAGCAGTGAGACAGAGATCACTGAAGCTTTCTTT. Encoded protein: CASSETEITEAFF.

The sample holds many counts of this clonotype. This chain connects TRBV10-3 to TRBJ2-1; 10 bases match TRBD2. The CDR3 is 15 residues long. With 3 bases clipped from V and 6 bases from J, the junction kept 5 bases outside the gene matches. CDR1 is ENHRY and CDR2 is SYGVKD in the germline V gene. Written as DNA, the CDR3 is TGTGCCATCAGTGATGCGAGCGGGAGGGCCAATGAGCAGTTCTTC. Protein sequence: CAISDASGRANEQFF.

Concerning this clonotype itself: Just one base apart from a much larger clone, this may be a read error. The genes are TRBV6-1 and TRBJ2-5, with 8 bases matching TRBD1. The J segment lost 5 bases and the V segment lost 7 bases, leaving 3 bases of the junction unmatched. Germline values: CDR1 MNHNS, CDR2 SASEGT. This CDR3 has 12 amino acids. CDR3 in amino acids: CASIRTGETQYF. CDR3 DNA sequence: TGTGCCAGCATACGGACAGGGGAGACCCAGTACTTC.

In regard to this clonotype: This clone may be a read error of a much larger clone one base away. The rearrangement joins TRBV11-2 to TRBJ2-7; TRBD2 matches at 8 bases. The germline V gene has CDR1 SGHAT and CDR2 FQNNGV. The V and J ends lost 5 bases and 1 base, in that order; junction bases with no gene match: 7. This CDR3 region has 15 residues. CDR3 nucleotides: TGTGCCAGCAGCAAGAATAGCGGGGCATCCTACGAGCAGTACTTC. Translation gives CASSKNSGASYEQYF.

For this clonotype: This may arise from a read error, as a much more abundant clone is one base away. The chain carries TRBV4-1 and TRBJ2-7; TRBD2 might be the D (5 bases). The CDR3 is made up of 14 amino acids. V lost 4 bases and J lost 6, with 16 bases in between. CDR1 is MGHRA, CDR2 YSYEKL, per germline. The CDR3 reads CASSPGGRLVEQYF. CDR3 DNA sequence: TGCGCCAGCAGCCCTGGAGGACGCCTTGTCGAGCAGTACTTC.

As to this clonotype: This may come from a read error, since a much larger clone is one base off. The CDR3 coding sequence is TGTGCCAGCAGTTTACCCGACATACTCTCCTGCAATGAGCAGTTCTTC. Its protein is CASSLPDILSCNEQFF. V usage is TRBV28 and J usage is TRBJ2-1; D is ambiguous. The CDR3 has 16 residues. Germline V lookup: CDR1 MDHEN, CDR2 SYDVKM. The full variable domain, with the rest looked up from reference TRBV28 and TRBJ2-1, is DVKVTQSSRYLVKRTGEKVFLECVQDMDHENMFWYRQDPGLGLRLIYFSYDVKMKEKGDIPEGYSVSREKKERFSLILESASTNQTSMYLCASSLPDILSCNEQFFGPGTRLTVL.

This clonotype was counted at least ten times. The V call is TRBV2, the J call TRBJ1-3; D may be TRBD1 (6 bases). This CDR3 contains 14 residues. CDR1 and CDR2 (germline): SNHLY, FYNNEI. Trimming shortened V by 7 bases and J by 3 bases, and 13 bases separated the two germline ends. The CDR3 spells CASKLDSVGNTIYF. The CDR3 DNA reads TGTGCCAGCAAGCTGGACAGCGTTGGAAACACCATATATTTT.

This clonotype was recorded many times. The V gene is TRBV5-1, the J gene TRBJ1-6, with D possibly TRBD1 on 5 matching bases. The V and J ends lost 2 bases and 0 bases respectively, with 12 bases between them. The CDR3 length is 17 residues. Germline CDR1 is SGHRS and CDR2 is YFSETQ. This CDR3 is CASSFLGQSSYNSPLHF. The CDR3 region has the DNA TGCGCCAGCAGCTTTCTAGGACAAAGCTCCTATAATTCACCCCTCCACTTT.

This clonotype has a count of ten or more. Possible read error: a much larger clone is one base away. The rearrangement joins TRBV11-2 to TRBJ2-1, with TRBD2 matching 8 bases. The CDR3 contains 15 residues. The germline V gene has CDR1 SGHAT and CDR2 FQNNGV. The CDR3 nucleotides read TGTGCCAGCAGCTTAGTTAGCGGGACTTACAATGAGCAGCTCTTC. It translates to CASSLVSGTYNEQLF.

The sample holds a few counts of this clonotype. The chain links TRBV6-2 or TRBV6-3 to TRBJ2-1; D gene ambiguous. V was clipped by 6 bases and J by 7 bases, with 13 bases between them. CDR3 length: 13 amino acids. Germline-derived CDR1 and CDR2 are MNHEY and SVGEGT. The CDR3 DNA is TGTGCCAGCAGCCTCCCCTCTAGGAATGAGCAGTTCTTC. It specifies CASSLPSRNEQFF.

About this clonotype itself: It may be a read error: a sequence one base away is much more abundant. J is TRBJ2-1 and V is TRBV5-5; possible D gene TRBD2, 6 bases. This CDR3 region has 16 residues. From germline, CDR1 is SGHKS and CDR2 YYEKEE (reference sequence). Trimming removed 1 base from V and 7 bases from J, with 18 bases in between. The CDR3 bases are TGTGCCAGCAGCTTGACTAGCCTCCTACGCGGAAATGAGCAGTTCTTC. Encoded protein: CASSLTSLLRGNEQFF.

This clonotype occurred many times. The rearrangement links TRBV7-9 to TRBJ2-6, with D perhaps assigned TRBD1 or TRBD2 (5 bases each). CDR3 length: 16 amino acids. Germline V lookup: CDR1 SEHNR, CDR2 FQNEAQ (reference sequence). Trimming removed 7 bases at V and 0 bases at J, with 13 bases between. This chain's CDR3 is CASTVGTSSGANVLTF. The CDR3 bases are TGTGCCAGCACCGTAGGGACCTCCTCTGGGGCCAACGTCCTGACTTTC. Full variable domain (outside the CDR3, taken from reference TRBV7-9 and TRBJ2-6): DTGVSQNPRHKITKRGQNVTFRCDPISEHNRLYWYRQTLGQGPEFLTYFQNEAQLEKSRLLSDRFSAERPKGSFSTLEIQRTEQGDSAMYLCASTVGTSSGANVLTFGAGSRLTVL.

This clonotype was picked up many times. V is TRBV12-3 or TRBV12-4 and J is TRBJ1-4, with 7 bases identical to TRBD1. The CDR3 runs to 15 residues. Unmatched junction bases numbered 10, after V lost 6 bases and J lost 6 bases. The CDR3 loop is CASRETGDSHEKLFF. The CDR3 bases are TGTGCCAGCAGAGAGACGGGGGACAGCCATGAAAAACTGTTTTTT.

This clonotype was seen ten or more times. The chain employs TRBV4-3 and TRBJ2-1, with 9 bases that match TRBD2. There are 17 residues in the CDR3. J was trimmed by 4 bases and V by 0 bases; bases with no gene match: 7. Germline V gives CDR1 LGHNA, CDR2 YSLEER. The DNA for the CDR3 is TGCGCCAGCAGCCAAGATCCCCAAGCGGGAGGTTACAATGAGCAGTTCTTC. It translates to CASSQDPQAGGYNEQFF.

This clonotype appeared a few times. One base away lies a much larger clone, so this may be a sequencing read error. This rearrangement joins TRBV9 to TRBJ2-7; D uncertain. Germline assignment: CDR1 SGDLS and CDR2 YYNGEE. This CDR3 comprises 14 residues. In DNA, the CDR3 is TGTGCCAGCAGCGCAGGAGAACCCTCCTACGAGCAGTCCTTC. Amino acid sequence: CASSAGEPSYEQSF.

This clonotype appeared many times. This sequence joins TRBV20-1 and TRBJ2-1; possible D gene TRBD2, 6 bases. The CDR3 runs 13 residues. Trimming shortened V by 2 bases and J by 6 bases, and 11 bases separated the two germline ends. Germline V CDR1 and CDR2: DFQATT, SNEGSKA (reference sequence). The CDR3 sequence: CSARRLGRNEQFF. In DNA, the CDR3 is TGCAGTGCTAGACGACTAGGTCGCAATGAGCAGTTCTTC.